This TCR beta chain was obtained from a study of blood T cell repertoires in COVID-19 (dated by TCRdb to 2020 to 2021). At the level of the whole study: Samples covering the acute and convalescent phases of COVID-19 were provided by collaborators in the United States, Italy and Spain. The repertoires were released in a freely available public database meant as a resource for research on the immune response to SARS-CoV-2. The material from the prospective study consisted of cDNA or gDNA derived from T cells, B-cell-depleted T cells, or PBMCs. Where HLA class I and class II types were available, the types were taken from metadata supplied by the sample provider, not from assay-based typing. The samples were drawn from the first 160 participants of the ongoing ImmuneRACE study and from 1,254 subjects provided by 6 global collaborators. Subjects who had been exposed to COVID-19, were actively infected with it, or had recovered from it provided the deeply sampled blood TCRbeta repertoires that made up the dataset. Sample metadata almost always included a de-identified subject ID, COVID-19 status, age in years and sex.

The CDR3 numbers 15 residues from cysteine through phenylalanine. Only the CDR3 DNA is retained, 45 bases long and in frame from the first base. Here V drops 4 bases and J drops 7 bases, and the junction holds 8 bases not matched to any gene. For CDR1 and CDR2, the germline V gene lists SGHRS and YFSETQ. Summary of the overall study and its limitations: Clinical and demographic metadata were provided uncurated, with the amount varying by source and participant.

In the case of this clone: Its antigen remains unidentified. No much larger clonotype is one base removed from it; base qualities were not supplied.

TCRbeta CDR3 regions were amplified from genomic DNA by means of the immunoSEQ Assay, a bias-controlled multiplex PCR. The paper's processing steps were these. The number of nucleated cells in each sample was estimated by amplification of reference gene primers within the assay. To quantify the absolute abundance of each unique TCRbeta CDR3 rearrangement, sequence reads were collapsed and filtered. For each sample, productive Simpson clonality was calculated as the square root of Simpson's diversity index across productive rearrangements. TCRdb limited this immuneACCESS table to in-frame rearrangements with V and J called. A share of clones is missing; checked studies link under half to unresolved V genes, and the rest is unexplained. V and J calls and clone size are those listed in that table; D and trimming were worked out from the DNA. This sample has around 58,000 clones in its table, and approximately 85% of those were observed once. The top ten clones comprise about 4.7% of the sample.

The collaborating institutions used their own protocols to collect whole blood in K2EDTA tubes. For TCRbeta analysis, collaborators shipped samples in one of three forms: frozen whole blood, isolated PBMCs, or DNA extracted from either of those sample types. The sequence joins TRBV5-1 to TRBJ2-7; 13 central nucleotides agree with TRBD2. The sequence was obtained from a human donor in a cohort sampled during active COVID-19. Specimen: peripheral blood. The CDR3 here reads CASSVTSGRTKEQYF. In nucleotides, the sequence is TGCGCCAGCAGCGTGACTAGCGGGAGGACAAAGGAGCAGTACTTC.